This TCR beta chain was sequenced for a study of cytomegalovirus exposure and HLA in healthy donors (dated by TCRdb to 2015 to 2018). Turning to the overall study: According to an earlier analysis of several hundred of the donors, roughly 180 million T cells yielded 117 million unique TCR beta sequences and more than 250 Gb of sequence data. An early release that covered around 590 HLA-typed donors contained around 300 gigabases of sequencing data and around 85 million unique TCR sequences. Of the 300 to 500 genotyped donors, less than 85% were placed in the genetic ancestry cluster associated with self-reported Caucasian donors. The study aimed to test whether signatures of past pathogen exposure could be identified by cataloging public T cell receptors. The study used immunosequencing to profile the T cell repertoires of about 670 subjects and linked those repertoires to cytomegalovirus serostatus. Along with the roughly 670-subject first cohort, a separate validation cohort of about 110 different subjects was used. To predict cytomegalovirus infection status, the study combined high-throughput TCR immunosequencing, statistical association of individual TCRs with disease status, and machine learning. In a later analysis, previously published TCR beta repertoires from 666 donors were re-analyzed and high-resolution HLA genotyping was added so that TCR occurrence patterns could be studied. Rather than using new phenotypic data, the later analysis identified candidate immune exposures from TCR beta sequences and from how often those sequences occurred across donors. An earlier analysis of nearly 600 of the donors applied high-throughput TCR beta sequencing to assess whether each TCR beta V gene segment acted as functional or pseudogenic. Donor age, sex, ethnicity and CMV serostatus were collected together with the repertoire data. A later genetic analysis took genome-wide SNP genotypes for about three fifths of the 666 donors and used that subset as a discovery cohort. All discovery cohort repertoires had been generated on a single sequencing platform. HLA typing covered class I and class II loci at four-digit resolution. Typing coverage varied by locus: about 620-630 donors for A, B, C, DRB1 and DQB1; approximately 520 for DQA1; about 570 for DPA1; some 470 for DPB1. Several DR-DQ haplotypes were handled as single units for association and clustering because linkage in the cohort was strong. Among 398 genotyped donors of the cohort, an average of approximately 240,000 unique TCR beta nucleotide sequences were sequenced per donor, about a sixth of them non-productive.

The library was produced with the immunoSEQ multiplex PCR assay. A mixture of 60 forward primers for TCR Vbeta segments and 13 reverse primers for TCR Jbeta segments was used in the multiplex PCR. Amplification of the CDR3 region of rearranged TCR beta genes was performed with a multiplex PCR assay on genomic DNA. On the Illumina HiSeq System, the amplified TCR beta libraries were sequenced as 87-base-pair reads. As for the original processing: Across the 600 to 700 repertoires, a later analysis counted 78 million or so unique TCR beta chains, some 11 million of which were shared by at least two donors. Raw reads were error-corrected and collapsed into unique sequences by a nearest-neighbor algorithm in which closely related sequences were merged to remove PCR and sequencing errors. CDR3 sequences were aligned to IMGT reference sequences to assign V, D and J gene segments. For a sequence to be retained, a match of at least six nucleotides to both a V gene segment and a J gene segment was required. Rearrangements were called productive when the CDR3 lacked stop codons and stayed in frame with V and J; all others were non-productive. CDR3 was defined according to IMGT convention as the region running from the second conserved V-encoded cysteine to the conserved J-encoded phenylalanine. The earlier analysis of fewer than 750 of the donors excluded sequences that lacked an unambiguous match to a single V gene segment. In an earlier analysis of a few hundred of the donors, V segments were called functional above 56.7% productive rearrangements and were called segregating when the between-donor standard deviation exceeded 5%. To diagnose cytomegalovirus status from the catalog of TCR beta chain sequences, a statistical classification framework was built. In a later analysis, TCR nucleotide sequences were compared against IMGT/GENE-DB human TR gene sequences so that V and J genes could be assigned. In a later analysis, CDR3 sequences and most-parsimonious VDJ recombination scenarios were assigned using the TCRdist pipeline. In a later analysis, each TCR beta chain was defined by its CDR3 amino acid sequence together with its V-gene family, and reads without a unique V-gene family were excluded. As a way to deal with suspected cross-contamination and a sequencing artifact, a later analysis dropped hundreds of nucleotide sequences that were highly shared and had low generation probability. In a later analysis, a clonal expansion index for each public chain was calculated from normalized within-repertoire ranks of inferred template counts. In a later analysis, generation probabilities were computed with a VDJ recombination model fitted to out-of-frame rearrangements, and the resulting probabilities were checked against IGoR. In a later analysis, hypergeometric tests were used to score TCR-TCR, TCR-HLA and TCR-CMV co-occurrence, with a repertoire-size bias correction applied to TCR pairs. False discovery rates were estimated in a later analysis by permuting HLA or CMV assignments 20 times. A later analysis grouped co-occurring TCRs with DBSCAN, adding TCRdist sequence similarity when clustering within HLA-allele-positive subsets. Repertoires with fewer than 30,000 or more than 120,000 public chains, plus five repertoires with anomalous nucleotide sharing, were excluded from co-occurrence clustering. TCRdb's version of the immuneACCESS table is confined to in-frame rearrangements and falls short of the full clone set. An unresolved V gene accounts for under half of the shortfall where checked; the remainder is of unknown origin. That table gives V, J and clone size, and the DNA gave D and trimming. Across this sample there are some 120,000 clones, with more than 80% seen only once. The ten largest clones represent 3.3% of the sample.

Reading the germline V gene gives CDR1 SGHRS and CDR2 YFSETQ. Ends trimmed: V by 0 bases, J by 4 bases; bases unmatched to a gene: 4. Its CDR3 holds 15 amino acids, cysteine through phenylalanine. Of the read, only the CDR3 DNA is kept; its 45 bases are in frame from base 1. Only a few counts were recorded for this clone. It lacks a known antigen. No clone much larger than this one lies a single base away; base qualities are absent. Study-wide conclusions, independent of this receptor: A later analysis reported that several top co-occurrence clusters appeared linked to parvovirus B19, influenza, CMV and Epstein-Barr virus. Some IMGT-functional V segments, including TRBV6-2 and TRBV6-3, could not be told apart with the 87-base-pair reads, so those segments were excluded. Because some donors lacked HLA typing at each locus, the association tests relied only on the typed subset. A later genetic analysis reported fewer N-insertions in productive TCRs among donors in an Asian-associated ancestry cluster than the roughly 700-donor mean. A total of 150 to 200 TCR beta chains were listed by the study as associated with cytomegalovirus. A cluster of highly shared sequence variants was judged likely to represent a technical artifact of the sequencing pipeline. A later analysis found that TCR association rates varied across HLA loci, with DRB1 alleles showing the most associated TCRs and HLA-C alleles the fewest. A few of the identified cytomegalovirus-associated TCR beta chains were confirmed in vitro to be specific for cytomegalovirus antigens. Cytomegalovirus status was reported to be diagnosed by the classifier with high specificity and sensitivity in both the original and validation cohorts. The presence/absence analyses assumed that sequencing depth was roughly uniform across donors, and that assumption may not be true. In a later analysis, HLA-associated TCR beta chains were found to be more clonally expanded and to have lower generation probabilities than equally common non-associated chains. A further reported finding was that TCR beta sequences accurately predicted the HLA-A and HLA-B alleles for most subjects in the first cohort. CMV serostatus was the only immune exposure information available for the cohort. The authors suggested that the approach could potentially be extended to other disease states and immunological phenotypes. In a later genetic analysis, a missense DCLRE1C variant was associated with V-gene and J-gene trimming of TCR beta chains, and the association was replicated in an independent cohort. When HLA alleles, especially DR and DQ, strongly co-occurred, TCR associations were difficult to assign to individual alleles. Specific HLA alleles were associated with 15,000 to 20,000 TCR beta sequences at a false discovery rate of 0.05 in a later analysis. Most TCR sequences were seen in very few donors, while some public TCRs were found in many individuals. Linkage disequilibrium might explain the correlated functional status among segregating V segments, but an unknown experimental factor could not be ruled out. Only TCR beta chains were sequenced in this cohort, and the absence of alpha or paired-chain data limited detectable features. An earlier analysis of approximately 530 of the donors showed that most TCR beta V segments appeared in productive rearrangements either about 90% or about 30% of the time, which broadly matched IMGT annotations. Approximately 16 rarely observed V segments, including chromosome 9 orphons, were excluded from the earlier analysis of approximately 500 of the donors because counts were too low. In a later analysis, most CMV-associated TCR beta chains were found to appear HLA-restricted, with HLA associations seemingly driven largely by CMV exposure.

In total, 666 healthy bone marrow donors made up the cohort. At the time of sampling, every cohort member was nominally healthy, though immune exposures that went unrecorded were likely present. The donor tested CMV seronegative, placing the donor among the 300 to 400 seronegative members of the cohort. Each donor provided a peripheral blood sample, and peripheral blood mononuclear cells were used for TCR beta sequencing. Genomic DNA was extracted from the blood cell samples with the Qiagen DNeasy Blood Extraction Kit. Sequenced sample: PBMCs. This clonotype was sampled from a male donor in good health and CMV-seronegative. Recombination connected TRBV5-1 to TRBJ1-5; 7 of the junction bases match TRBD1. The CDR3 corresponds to CASSLGSGGNQPQHF. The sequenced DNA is TGCGCCAGCAGCTTGGGATCAGGGGGGAATCAGCCCCAGCATTTT. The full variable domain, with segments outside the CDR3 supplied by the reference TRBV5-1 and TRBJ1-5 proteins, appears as KAGVTQTPRYLIKTRGQQVTLSCSPISGHRSVSWYQQTPGQGLQFLFEYFSETQRNKGNFPGRFSGRQFSNSRSEMNVSTLELGDSALYLCASSLGSGGNQPQHFGDGTRLSIL.